The rows below give T cell receptor beta chains drawn from one sample of a study of tumor and adjacent non-tumor tissue in lung cancer. TCRdb re-derived calls from the multiplex PCR reads in MiXCR, one entry per CDR3 protein. This table holds over 100,000 distinct CDR3 sequences, roughly 73% found once. Sequenced input: lung tumor tissue. The receptors stem from a woman aged 60 to 75 with non-small cell lung cancer. CDR3s include the opening cysteine and the closing phenylalanine or tryptophan. D genes are given only for firm matches. Clone size is shown for a subset of rows, as once, few, many or a class of expanded clone.

TRBV19,once,NA,TRBJ1-6,TGTGCCAGTAGAGAAGGTGCTGAAAATTCACCCCTCCACTTT,CASREGAENSPLHF
TRBV4-3,NA,NA,TRBJ2-3,TGCGCCAGCAGCCAAGATAGTAGGCCATATATGCAGTATTTT,CASSQDSRPYMQYF
TRBV28,NA,NA,TRBJ2-7,TGTGCCAGTAGTCGGATAGGGTTCTCTTACGAGCAGTACTTC,CASSRIGFSYEQYF
TRBV28,NA,TRBD1,TRBJ1-3,TGTGCCAGCAGTCTGGGACAGGGAAACACCATATATTTT,CASSLGQGNTIYF
TRBV7-8,NA,NA,TRBJ2-1,TGTGCCAGCAGCTTAGGTCCAGTCCCTGAGCGGTTCTTC,CASSLGPVPERFF
TRBV29-1,NA,TRBD1,TRBJ2-4,TGCAGTTTTACCAGGGGGCTGAACTTTCAGTACTTC,CSFTRGLNFQYF
TRBV12-3/TRBV12-4,NA,NA,TRBJ1-4,TGCGCCAGCATTTTAGGAAGGAGACAGGAGGCCGCACTAAGTGAAAAACTGTTCTTT,CASILGRRQEAALSEKLFF
TRBV11-1,NA,TRBD2,TRBJ2-2,TGTGCCATCAGCCCGCGACTAGCGGGAGAGTCCACCGTGGAGCTGTTTTTT,CAISPRLAGESTVELFF
TRBV11-2,NA,NA,TRBJ2-4,TGTGCCAGCAGCTTAGGAGTCCTACCCCTCCAAGGGGTCAAAAACATTCACTACTTC,CASSLGVLPLQGVKNIHYF
TRBV6-2/TRBV6-3,NA,TRBD2,TRBJ2-1,TGTGGCAGCAGACCTGCGACTAGCGGGAGACACAATGAGGAGTTCTTC,CGSRPATSGRHNEEFF
TRBV11-3,NA,NA,TRBJ1-5,TGTGCCAGCAGCTTAGATTGCGTGGCGGAATTTCGTTATAGCAATCAGCCCCAGCATTTT,CASSLDCVAEFRYSNQPQHF
TRBV6-2/TRBV6-3,few,NA,TRBJ1-1,TGTGCCAGCAGTTACTCGACAGGAAATGAAGCTTTCTTT,CASSYSTGNEAFF
TRBV5-6,NA,TRBD1,TRBJ2-7,TGTGCCAGCAGCAGGGACAGGGGGCCCTACGAACAGTGCTTC,CASSRDRGPYEQCF
TRBV11-1,few,NA,TRBJ1-1,TGTGCAGTAGAACGGATAAGAAACACTGAAGCTTTCTTT,CAVERIRNTEAFF
TRBV20-1,few,NA,TRBJ2-2,TGCAGTGCTAATGGACAGAGCGGAGAGCTGTTATTT,CSANGQSGELLF
TRBV11-2,once,NA,TRBJ2-3,TGTGCCAGCAACTTAGAACCAGGAAGTACGCAGTATTTT,CASNLEPGSTQYF
TRBV6-6,once,NA,TRBJ2-3,TGTGCCAGCTGTTACTTACGGAGGACGGATACGCAGTATTTT,CASCYLRRTDTQYF
TRBV20-1,NA,TRBD1,TRBJ2-1,TGCAATGCTGGAGCCGTCGAGGGGGCAAAGCCTTCCAATGAGCAGTTCTTC,CNAGAVEGAKPSNEQFF
TRBV5-1,NA,NA,TRBJ2-2,TGCGCCAGCTCTAGAGGGTCCGATAACACCGGGGAGCTGTTTTTT,CASSRGSDNTGELFF
TRBV4-2,NA,TRBD2,TRBJ2-1,TGTGCCAGCAACCCCATGCCCGTACTAGCGGACAATGAGCAGTTCTTC,CASNPMPVLADNEQFF
TRBV6-2/TRBV6-3,NA,TRBD2,TRBJ2-3,TGTGCCGGCAGCTATGGGACTAGGCAAATAGATACGCAGTATTTT,CAGSYGTRQIDTQYF
TRBV4-3,many,NA,TRBJ2-3,TGCGCCAGCAGTCCCGGCAGGGTGAGGGCAGATACGCAGTATTTT,CASSPGRVRADTQYF
TRBV5-4,NA,TRBD1,TRBJ2-5,TGCGCCAACAGCTGTCGACAGGGGATAGGAGAGGAGACCCAGTACTTC,CANSCRQGIGEETQYF
TRBV11-2,NA,NA,TRBJ2-5,TGTACCAACAGCCGCCCGCCCAGCGGATTTATCCAAGAGACCCAGTACTTC,CTNSRPPSGFIQETQYF
TRBV29-1,NA,NA,TRBJ2-7,TGCAGTGTTGTGACCGACATCGGGAACGAGCAGTACTTC,CSVVTDIGNEQYF
TRBV11-2,once,TRBD1,TRBJ2-1,TGTGCCACCCGAGGCCGAGGGGGCTCCTTCTATGAGCAGTTCTTC,CATRGRGGSFYEQFF
TRBV4-3,once,NA,TRBJ2-3,TGCGCCAGCAGCCTAGGTGCGGGTCATGCCACAGATACGCAGTATTTT,CASSLGAGHATDTQYF
TRBV11-2,NA,TRBD1,TRBJ2-5,TGTGCCAGCAGCTTAGGACAGGGACAGTCCAGAGAGACCCGGTACTTC,CASSLGQGQSRETRYF
TRBV5-1,NA,NA,TRBJ2-3,TGCGCCAGCAGCTTTCTAGGGGATGGGGATACGCACTATTTT,CASSFLGDGDTHYF
TRBV6-2/TRBV6-3,NA,NA,TRBJ2-1,TGCGCCAGCAGTTACTCGATCCAGCAGGGGTACAATGAGCAGTTCTTC,CASSYSIQQGYNEQFF
TRBV20-1,once,NA,TRBJ1-1,TGCAGTGCTACCCTAGTCCCAGACGAGACTGAAGCTTTCTTT,CSATLVPDETEAFF
TRBV11-2,NA,NA,TRBJ1-6,TGTGCCAACAGCTCACCAGGGTCGAACTCACCCCTCCACTTT,CANSSPGSNSPLHF
TRBV11-2,NA,NA,TRBJ2-3,TGTGCCAGCAGCGGCACCGGGGCGGTCACAGATACGCACTATTTT,CASSGTGAVTDTHYF
TRBV28,once,NA,TRBJ1-1,TGTGCCAGCAGTCTCCGACAGATGGCTTTCTTT,CASSLRQMAFF
TRBV4-1,NA,TRBD1,TRBJ1-1,TGCGCCAACAGCCAAGTACAGGGGGCGAAGGCTGAGGCTTTCTTT,CANSQVQGAKAEAFF
TRBV20-1,NA,NA,TRBJ2-5,TGCAGTGGGGAGGAGGGCCATGGAGAGACCCAGTACTTC,CSGEEGHGETQYF
TRBV4-3,NA,TRBD2,TRBJ2-1,TGCGTCAGCAGCCGCCCAGCTAGCGGGGGAGCCAATGAGCAGTTCTTC,CVSSRPASGGANEQFF
TRBV4-3,many,NA,TRBJ2-7,TGCGCCAGCAGCCAAGTCGGGGGAAGGTACGAGCAGTACTTC,CASSQVGGRYEQYF
TRBV20-1,NA,TRBD1,TRBJ2-2,TGCAATGATAGAGAGGCAGGGGGAAACACCGGGGAGCTGTTTTTT,CNDREAGGNTGELFF